These T cell receptor beta chains were read from a single sample in a study of blood T cell repertoires in COVID-19. Clones were sequenced by immunoSEQ multiplex PCR, and TCRdb holds only the in-frame ones, with some missing. This sample yields about 100,000 clones, of which 80% to 95% are seen a single time; 6.5% to 8% belongs to the top ten. Sequencing was done on a sample of peripheral blood. All receptors come from a man younger than 30 with COVID-19, enrolled during active disease. Both conserved end residues are part of each CDR3. Fields, in order: clone size, D gene, J gene, V gene, CDR3 protein, CDR3 DNA. The D gene is left open where the match is weak. Clone size, where shown, is once, few, many, or a class for clones that have expanded.

-	-	TRBJ2-5	TRBV6-2/TRBV6-3	CASSPAAGLPTQYF	TGTGCCAGCAGTCCCGCGGCCGGCCTCCCGACCCAGTACTTC
-	-	TRBJ1-5	TRBV30	CAWSAGTQYQPQHF	TGTGCCTGGAGTGCCGGGACACAGTATCAGCCCCAGCATTTT
-	TRBD1	TRBJ2-1	TRBV28	CASSITDRGHNEQFF	TGTGCCAGCAGTATAACGGACAGGGGGCACAATGAGCAGTTCTTC
-	TRBD1	TRBJ2-7	TRBV6-2/TRBV6-3	CASSIRDRAFYEQYF	TGTGCCAGCAGTATCCGGGACAGGGCTTTTTACGAGCAGTACTTC
-	TRBD2	TRBJ2-1	TRBV29-1	CSVEGKREGPPHNEQFF	TGCAGCGTTGAGGGGAAGCGGGAGGGCCCCCCCCACAATGAGCAGTTCTTC
-	-	TRBJ1-4	TRBV10-3	CAISGGGQPNEKLLF	TGTGCCATCAGTGGGGGGGGGCAGCCGAATGAAAAACTGCTTTTT
-	TRBD1	TRBJ1-5	TRBV27	CASSPRDRPNQPQHF	TGTGCCAGCAGTCCCCGGGACAGACCCAATCAGCCCCAGCATTTT
-	TRBD1	TRBJ1-6	TRBV5-4	CASSLGQGNSPLHF	TGTGCCAGCAGCTTGGGACAGGGTAATTCACCCCTCCACTTT
few	-	TRBJ1-1	TRBV5-4	CASSRTRYDNTEAFF	TGTGCCAGCAGCAGAACCAGGTACGATAACACTGAAGCTTTCTTT
-	TRBD2	TRBJ2-1	TRBV6-1	CASSEAASGSPNFDEQFF	TGTGCCAGCAGTGAAGCGGCTAGCGGGAGTCCAAATTTCGATGAGCAGTTCTTC
-	TRBD1	TRBJ1-2	TRBV5-1	CASSLAGDSYGYTF	TGCGCCAGCAGCTTGGCTGGGGACAGCTATGGCTACACCTTC
-	TRBD2	TRBJ2-1	TRBV6-2/TRBV6-3	CASSTRGPREVF	TGTGCCAGCAGCACTCGCGGCCCCCGGGAGGTCTTC
-	-	TRBJ2-1	TRBV7-2	CASSSVGAGKSDEQFF	TGTGCCAGCAGCTCCGTGGGCGCGGGAAAGTCGGATGAGCAGTTCTTC
-	TRBD1	TRBJ1-1	TRBV6-5	CASSYSGQGGTEAFF	TGTGCCAGCAGTTACTCGGGACAGGGAGGGACTGAAGCTTTCTTT
once	-	TRBJ2-7	TRBV28	CASSQDYEQYF	TGTGCCAGCAGCCAGGACTACGAGCAGTACTTC
-	-	TRBJ2-1	TRBV9	CASSVYDKVTGDEQFF	TGTGCCAGCAGCGTATATGACAAGGTTACCGGGGATGAGCAGTTCTTC
-	TRBD1	TRBJ2-3	TRBV7-3	CASSLLGQSIGTDTQYF	TGTGCCAGCAGCTTGCTGGGACAGTCTATAGGCACAGATACGCAGTATTTT
-	TRBD1	TRBJ2-3	TRBV14	CASSQDVTGLTDTQYF	TGTGCCAGCAGCCAAGATGTGACAGGGTTGACAGATACGCAGTATTTT
-	-	TRBJ1-5	TRBV19	CASSRETAQSGQPQHF	TGTGCCAGTAGTAGAGAGACAGCCCAATCGGGTCAGCCCCAGCATTTT
-	-	TRBJ2-7	TRBV19	CASSPGSGYEQYF	TGTGCCAGTAGTCCCGGGAGTGGCTACGAGCAGTACTTC
-	-	TRBJ1-2	TRBV7-2	CASSLERGGPNYGYTF	TGTGCCAGCAGCTTAGAGCGGGGGGGGCCTAACTATGGCTACACCTTC
-	TRBD1	TRBJ1-6	TRBV24-1	CATSVTGTGAHKGFSPLHF	TGTGCCACCAGTGTTACCGGGACAGGGGCCCATAAGGGCTTTTCACCCCTCCACTTT
-	TRBD2	TRBJ2-1	TRBV19	CASSASMGLAIGEQFF	TGTGCCAGTAGCGCCTCCATGGGACTAGCGATCGGTGAGCAGTTCTTC
-	TRBD1	TRBJ1-1	TRBV7-9	CASSLGTATYFNTEAFF	TGTGCCAGCAGCTTGGGGACAGCTACCTATTTTAACACTGAAGCTTTCTTT
-	TRBD2	TRBJ2-1	TRBV6-2/TRBV6-3	CASSYNPSGREEEQFF	TGTGCCAGCAGTTACAACCCTAGCGGGAGAGAAGAGGAGCAGTTCTTC
-	TRBD1	TRBJ2-7	TRBV7-9	CASSPRQGAYEQYF	TGTGCCAGCAGCCCCCGACAGGGCGCCTACGAGCAGTACTTC
-	-	TRBJ2-1	TRBV13	CASSAPGESSYNEQFF	TGTGCCAGCAGCGCCCCGGGGGAGAGCTCCTACAATGAGCAGTTCTTC
once	TRBD2	TRBJ2-3	TRBV27	CASSFRGREADTQYF	TGTGCCAGCAGTTTTCGCGGGAGGGAGGCAGATACGCAGTATTTT
-	TRBD1	TRBJ2-2	TRBV3-1/TRBV3-2	CASSRTGGNGGGELFF	TGTGCCAGCAGCCGGACAGGGGGCAACGGGGGCGGGGAGCTGTTTTTT
-	TRBD2	TRBJ2-3	TRBV15	CATSATGTSGRITDTQYF	TGTGCCACCAGCGCAACCGGGACTAGCGGGAGGATCACAGATACGCAGTATTTT
-	TRBD2	TRBJ2-1	TRBV7-9	CASSVGPKRTSGREVEQFF	TGTGCCAGCAGCGTTGGGCCGAAGAGGACTAGCGGGAGGGAGGTTGAGCAGTTCTTC
-	-	TRBJ2-5	TRBV7-2	CASSAVPSRGFGTQYF	TGTGCCAGCAGCGCAGTCCCTAGTAGGGGGTTTGGGACCCAGTACTTC
-	TRBD1	TRBJ2-7	TRBV19	CASSPQGRRANYEQYF	TGTGCCAGTAGTCCACAGGGGCGTCGGGCTAACTACGAGCAGTACTTC
-	-	TRBJ1-1	TRBV28	CASSFGGTEAFF	TGTGCCAGCAGTTTTGGAGGGACTGAAGCTTTCTTT
-	TRBD2	TRBJ2-7	TRBV24-1	CATAGTSGYEQYF	TGTGCCACCGCCGGGACTAGCGGCTACGAGCAGTACTTC
-	TRBD1	TRBJ2-3	TRBV24-1	CATSDLLGQGGTDTQYF	TGTGCCACCAGTGATTTACTGGGACAGGGTGGCACAGATACGCAGTATTTT
-	-	TRBJ1-1	TRBV13	CASSLPITGSEAFF	TGTGCCAGCAGCTTACCAATCACAGGGTCTGAAGCTTTCTTT
-	-	TRBJ2-7	TRBV4-3	CASSQVRGLQGSSYEQYF	TGCGCCAGCAGCCAAGTTCGGGGGTTACAGGGGAGCTCCTACGAGCAGTACTTC
once	-	TRBJ1-1	TRBV6-2/TRBV6-3	CASSYDETGFTEAFF	TGTGCCAGCAGTTACGACGAGACAGGTTTCACTGAAGCTTTCTTT
-	TRBD2	TRBJ2-1	TRBV11-2	CASSRGGRKKFF	TGTGCCAGCAGCCGCGGCGGGAGGAAGAAGTTCTTC
-	-	TRBJ1-1	TRBV7-2	CASSLRARATEAFF	TGTGCCAGCAGCTTACGGGCCAGGGCCACTGAAGCTTTCTTT
-	TRBD1	TRBJ2-2	TRBV27	CASSLRTGPNTGELFF	TGTGCCAGCAGTCTCCGGACAGGGCCGAACACCGGGGAGCTGTTTTTT
-	TRBD1	TRBJ2-3	TRBV11-2	CASSPTGGPADTQYF	TGTGCCAGCAGTCCGACAGGGGGCCCCGCAGATACGCAGTATTTT
-	-	TRBJ2-1	TRBV19	CATHAPNRVRFF	TGTGCCACCCACGCTCCGAACAGGGTGCGGTTCTTC
-	TRBD1	TRBJ2-7	TRBV6-5	CASSDRGRIYEQYF	TGTGCCAGTTCTGACAGGGGCCGGATCTACGAGCAGTACTTC
-	TRBD1	TRBJ1-6	TRBV5-4	CASSTGQGYNSPLHF	TGTGCCAGCAGCACAGGACAGGGATATAATTCACCCCTCCACTTT
-	TRBD1	TRBJ2-1	TRBV6-5	CASSYTTGQYNEQFF	TGTGCCAGCAGTTACACAACGGGACAGTACAATGAGCAGTTCTTC
few	TRBD1	TRBJ2-7	TRBV4-1	CASSPRQGAYEQYF	TGCGCCAGCAGCCCTCGACAGGGAGCCTACGAGCAGTACTTC
-	TRBD2	TRBJ2-7	TRBV27	CASSRGSGSTYEQYF	TGTGCCAGCAGTAGGGGGAGCGGGAGCACCTACGAGCAGTACTTC
-	-	TRBJ2-7	TRBV24-1	CATEPRERTYEQYF	TGTGCCACCGAGCCCCGGGAGAGGACCTACGAGCAGTACTTC
-	-	TRBJ2-2	TRBV6-4	CASSVEGRSTGELFF	TGTGCCAGCAGTGTGGAGGGCCGGAGCACCGGGGAGCTGTTTTTT
-	TRBD1	TRBJ2-7	TRBV30	CAWTTGGVQYF	TGTGCCTGGACGACAGGGGGCGTACAGTACTTC
once	-	TRBJ2-5	TRBV10-1	CASSSRGEETQYF	TGCGCCAGCAGCTCCAGGGGGGAAGAGACCCAGTACTTC
-	TRBD2	TRBJ2-7	TRBV27	CAAEGGLAGGHEQYF	TGTGCAGCCGAGGGGGGACTAGCGGGAGGCCACGAGCAGTACTTC